The rows below give T cell receptor beta chains drawn from one sample of a study of blood T cell repertoires in COVID-19. Method: immunoSEQ multiplex PCR; TCRdb's copy keeps in-frame clones and lacks some. The repertoire has roughly 290,000 clones, over 75% of them found once; the top ten carry under 2.5%. Sequenced input: PBMCs or T cells enriched from blood (not recorded which). The receptor source for this set is a man in his thirties or forties who had recovered from COVID-19. CDR3s include the opening cysteine and the closing phenylalanine or tryptophan. Each record gives: clone size, J gene, V gene, CDR3 length, D gene, CDR3 protein, CDR3 DNA. The D gene is left open where the match is weak. Some rows mark clone size as missing; the rest say once, few, many or name a class of expanded clone.

clone_size: .
j_call: TRBJ2-7
v_call: TRBV5-6
cdr3_length: 16
d_call: TRBD1
cdr3_aa: CASSLAGTGTSYEQYF
cdr3_nt: TGTGCCAGCAGCTTGGCCGGGACAGGAACATCCTACGAGCAGTACTTC

clone_size: .
j_call: TRBJ2-2
v_call: TRBV11-2
cdr3_length: 14
d_call: .
cdr3_aa: CASSLEGQSGELFF
cdr3_nt: TGTGCCAGCAGCTTAGAAGGACAGTCCGGGGAGCTGTTTTTT

clone_size: .
j_call: TRBJ2-1
v_call: TRBV2
cdr3_length: 16
d_call: TRBD1
cdr3_aa: CASSELTGPLYNEQFF
cdr3_nt: TGTGCCAGCAGCGAACTGACAGGGCCCTTGTACAATGAGCAGTTCTTC

clone_size: .
j_call: TRBJ1-2
v_call: TRBV5-6
cdr3_length: 15
d_call: .
cdr3_aa: CASSLARLSNYGYTF
cdr3_nt: TGTGCCAGCAGCTTAGCCCGCTTGTCCAACTATGGCTACACCTTC

clone_size: .
j_call: TRBJ1-1
v_call: TRBV18
cdr3_length: 16
d_call: .
cdr3_aa: CASSPGQAVGNTEAFF
cdr3_nt: TGTGCCAGCTCACCGGGGCAGGCGGTGGGGAACACTGAAGCTTTCTTT

clone_size: .
j_call: TRBJ1-2
v_call: TRBV6-5
cdr3_length: 14
d_call: TRBD1
cdr3_aa: CASSLSRGWYGYTF
cdr3_nt: TGTGCCAGCAGTTTAAGCAGGGGGTGGTATGGCTACACCTTC

clone_size: .
j_call: TRBJ1-2
v_call: TRBV11-2
cdr3_length: 13
d_call: .
cdr3_aa: CASSFRQAVRYTF
cdr3_nt: TGTGCCAGCAGCTTCCGACAGGCGGTCCGCTACACCTTC

clone_size: .
j_call: TRBJ1-1
v_call: TRBV3-1/TRBV3-2
cdr3_length: 14
d_call: .
cdr3_aa: CASSQRGGNTEAFF
cdr3_nt: TGTGCCAGCAGCCAAAGGGGCGGCAACACTGAAGCTTTCTTT

clone_size: .
j_call: TRBJ1-2
v_call: TRBV5-8
cdr3_length: 15
d_call: .
cdr3_aa: CASSTYRVNDYGYTF
cdr3_nt: TGTGCCAGCAGCACCTACAGGGTTAACGACTATGGCTACACCTTC

clone_size: .
j_call: TRBJ2-6
v_call: TRBV5-1
cdr3_length: 14
d_call: .
cdr3_aa: CASRDSSGANVLTF
cdr3_nt: TGCGCCAGCAGAGACAGCTCTGGGGCCAACGTCCTGACTTTC

clone_size: .
j_call: TRBJ2-2
v_call: TRBV12-2
cdr3_length: 16
d_call: .
cdr3_aa: CASPLGTRGSTGELFF
cdr3_nt: TGTGCAAGTCCCCTGGGGACTAGGGGTTCAACCGGGGAGCTGTTTTTT

clone_size: few
j_call: TRBJ2-1
v_call: TRBV4-1
cdr3_length: 15
d_call: .
cdr3_aa: CASSQDLAAKNEQFF
cdr3_nt: TGCGCCAGCAGCCAAGATTTAGCAGCTAAAAATGAGCAGTTCTTC

clone_size: .
j_call: TRBJ2-7
v_call: TRBV5-6
cdr3_length: 13
d_call: TRBD1
cdr3_aa: CASSRGQGNEQYF
cdr3_nt: TGTGCCAGCAGCCGGGGACAGGGGAACGAGCAGTACTTC

clone_size: .
j_call: TRBJ1-1
v_call: TRBV10-3
cdr3_length: 13
d_call: TRBD1
cdr3_aa: CAVRDREERGAFF
cdr3_nt: TGTGCCGTACGCGACAGGGAGGAGAGGGGAGCTTTCTTT

clone_size: once
j_call: TRBJ2-2
v_call: TRBV30
cdr3_length: 14
d_call: .
cdr3_aa: CAWSGARHTGELFF
cdr3_nt: TGTGCCTGGAGTGGGGCCCGGCACACCGGGGAGCTGTTTTTT

clone_size: once
j_call: TRBJ2-3
v_call: TRBV5-1
cdr3_length: 14
d_call: .
cdr3_aa: CASSLETLTDTQYF
cdr3_nt: TGCGCCAGCAGCTTGGAAACTCTTACAGATACGCAGTATTTT

clone_size: .
j_call: TRBJ2-5
v_call: TRBV12-5
cdr3_length: 14
d_call: TRBD1
cdr3_aa: CASGHGTGKETQYF
cdr3_nt: TGTGCTAGTGGCCATGGGACAGGGAAAGAGACCCAGTACTTC

clone_size: .
j_call: TRBJ2-5
v_call: TRBV7-8
cdr3_length: 13
d_call: .
cdr3_aa: CASSLVARETQYF
cdr3_nt: TGTGCCAGCAGCTTAGTAGCGCGAGAGACCCAGTACTTC

clone_size: .
j_call: TRBJ1-2
v_call: TRBV6-5
cdr3_length: 13
d_call: .
cdr3_aa: CASTRQTNYGYTF
cdr3_nt: TGTGCCAGCACCAGGCAGACTAACTATGGCTACACCTTC

clone_size: .
j_call: TRBJ2-7
v_call: TRBV6-1
cdr3_length: 17
d_call: TRBD2
cdr3_aa: CASSGFRSGGAFYEQYF
cdr3_nt: TGTGCCAGCAGTGGGTTTCGAAGCGGGGGGGCCTTCTACGAGCAGTACTTC

clone_size: once
j_call: TRBJ2-2
v_call: TRBV5-1
cdr3_length: 15
d_call: .
cdr3_aa: CASSPLRGNTGELFF
cdr3_nt: TGCGCCAGCAGCCCCCTTCGAGGGAACACCGGGGAGCTGTTTTTT

clone_size: .
j_call: TRBJ2-2
v_call: TRBV7-3
cdr3_length: 14
d_call: TRBD2
cdr3_aa: CASSSGRGTGELFF
cdr3_nt: TGTGCCAGCAGCTCAGGGAGGGGAACCGGGGAGCTGTTTTTT

clone_size: .
j_call: TRBJ2-3
v_call: TRBV24-1
cdr3_length: 11
d_call: .
cdr3_aa: CATSDADTQYF
cdr3_nt: TGTGCCACCAGTGATGCGGATACGCAGTATTTT

clone_size: .
j_call: TRBJ2-1
v_call: TRBV30
cdr3_length: 15
d_call: TRBD2
cdr3_aa: CAWSVRLASHNEQFF
cdr3_nt: TGTGCCTGGAGTGTACGACTAGCTTCCCACAATGAGCAGTTCTTC

clone_size: .
j_call: TRBJ2-7
v_call: TRBV10-3
cdr3_length: 13
d_call: TRBD2
cdr3_aa: CAISEGGEYEQYF
cdr3_nt: TGTGCCATCAGTGAGGGGGGGGAATACGAGCAGTACTTC

clone_size: .
j_call: TRBJ2-2
v_call: TRBV11-2
cdr3_length: 17
d_call: .
cdr3_aa: CASSAHPQGGDTGELFF
cdr3_nt: TGTGCCAGCAGCGCCCACCCCCAGGGAGGTGACACCGGGGAGCTGTTTTTT

clone_size: .
j_call: TRBJ1-1
v_call: TRBV7-9
cdr3_length: 16
d_call: TRBD1
cdr3_aa: CASSSAWDRLNTEAFF
cdr3_nt: TGTGCCAGCAGTTCTGCTTGGGACAGATTGAACACTGAAGCTTTCTTT

clone_size: .
j_call: TRBJ2-1
v_call: TRBV12-3/TRBV12-4
cdr3_length: 13
d_call: TRBD1
cdr3_aa: CASSWGTVTEQFF
cdr3_nt: TGTGCCAGCAGTTGGGGGACAGTTACCGAGCAGTTCTTC

clone_size: .
j_call: TRBJ1-2
v_call: TRBV5-6
cdr3_length: 14
d_call: .
cdr3_aa: CASSFQAGGYGYTF
cdr3_nt: TGTGCCAGCAGCTTCCAGGCGGGAGGGTATGGCTACACCTTC

clone_size: few
j_call: TRBJ1-6
v_call: TRBV4-3
cdr3_length: 15
d_call: .
cdr3_aa: CASSQDRTGGSPLHF
cdr3_nt: TGCGCCAGCAGCCAAGATAGGACCGGAGGTTCACCCCTCCACTTT

clone_size: .
j_call: TRBJ1-6
v_call: TRBV7-6
cdr3_length: 14
d_call: .
cdr3_aa: CASSPDIENSPLHF
cdr3_nt: TGTGCCAGCAGCCCAGACATTGAAAATTCACCCCTCCACTTT

clone_size: .
j_call: TRBJ1-5
v_call: TRBV4-2
cdr3_length: 16
d_call: .
cdr3_aa: CASSRGQGNSNQPQHF
cdr3_nt: TGTGCCAGCAGCCGAGGTCAGGGAAATAGCAATCAGCCCCAGCATTTT

clone_size: .
j_call: TRBJ2-5
v_call: TRBV11-2
cdr3_length: 15
d_call: TRBD2
cdr3_aa: CASSFQRGATETQYF
cdr3_nt: TGTGCCAGCAGCTTCCAGCGGGGGGCGACAGAGACCCAGTACTTC

clone_size: .
j_call: TRBJ1-1
v_call: TRBV7-9
cdr3_length: 16
d_call: .
cdr3_aa: CASSLFQGTLNTEAFF
cdr3_nt: TGTGCCAGCAGCTTATTCCAGGGGACCTTGAACACTGAAGCTTTCTTT

clone_size: .
j_call: TRBJ2-1
v_call: TRBV7-3
cdr3_length: 14
d_call: .
cdr3_aa: CASSPHAGINEQFF
cdr3_nt: TGTGCCAGCAGTCCCCACGCGGGCATCAATGAGCAGTTCTTC

clone_size: .
j_call: TRBJ1-3
v_call: TRBV6-6
cdr3_length: 15
d_call: TRBD1
cdr3_aa: CASSVIQGSGNTIYF
cdr3_nt: TGTGCCAGCAGTGTGATACAGGGGTCGGGAAACACCATATATTTT

clone_size: .
j_call: TRBJ1-3
v_call: TRBV12-5
cdr3_length: 14
d_call: .
cdr3_aa: CASAGESSGNTIYF
cdr3_nt: TGTGCTAGTGCAGGGGAGAGCTCTGGAAACACCATATATTTT

clone_size: .
j_call: TRBJ1-3
v_call: TRBV4-1
cdr3_length: 17
d_call: .
cdr3_aa: CASSQGNAGHYGNTIYF
cdr3_nt: TGCGCCAGCAGCCAAGGAAACGCAGGGCATTACGGAAACACCATATATTTT

clone_size: .
j_call: TRBJ1-6
v_call: TRBV27
cdr3_length: 16
d_call: .
cdr3_aa: CASSFDRWGYISPLHF
cdr3_nt: TGTGCCAGCAGTTTTGACAGGTGGGGGTATATCTCACCCCTCCACTTT

clone_size: .
j_call: TRBJ1-5
v_call: TRBV10-3
cdr3_length: 13
d_call: .
cdr3_aa: CAISDSQDQPQHF
cdr3_nt: TGTGCCATCTCGGACAGCCAGGATCAGCCCCAGCATTTT

clone_size: many
j_call: TRBJ1-3
v_call: TRBV19
cdr3_length: 15
d_call: TRBD1
cdr3_aa: CASSIRDSSGNTIYF
cdr3_nt: TGTGCCAGTAGTATCCGGGACAGCTCTGGAAACACCATATATTTT

clone_size: .
j_call: TRBJ2-3
v_call: TRBV12-5
cdr3_length: 16
d_call: TRBD2
cdr3_aa: CASGDGLAGPTDTQYF
cdr3_nt: TGTGCTAGTGGTGACGGGCTAGCGGGGCCCACAGATACGCAGTATTTT

clone_size: .
j_call: TRBJ1-1
v_call: TRBV5-1
cdr3_length: 15
d_call: .
cdr3_aa: CASSLGGALNTEAFF
cdr3_nt: TGCGCCAGCAGCTTAGGCGGAGCCCTTAACACTGAAGCTTTCTTT

clone_size: .
j_call: TRBJ1-2
v_call: TRBV14
cdr3_length: 14
d_call: .
cdr3_aa: CASSQVRSPMGYTF
cdr3_nt: TGTGCCAGCAGCCAGGTGAGGTCCCCTATGGGCTACACCTTC

clone_size: .
j_call: TRBJ1-4
v_call: TRBV20-1
cdr3_length: 13
d_call: .
cdr3_aa: CSASRTGRKKLFF
cdr3_nt: TGCAGTGCTAGTCGCACAGGTCGAAAAAAACTGTTTTTT

clone_size: .
j_call: TRBJ2-7
v_call: TRBV2
cdr3_length: 16
d_call: .
cdr3_aa: CASTNPLRQYNYEQYF
cdr3_nt: TGTGCCAGCACGAATCCCTTGAGACAGTATAACTACGAGCAGTACTTC

clone_size: .
j_call: TRBJ1-1
v_call: TRBV3-1/TRBV3-2
cdr3_length: 16
d_call: .
cdr3_aa: CASSQEIWAGRTEAFF
cdr3_nt: TGTGCCAGCAGCCAAGAAATCTGGGCCGGAAGGACTGAAGCTTTCTTT

clone_size: .
j_call: TRBJ2-3
v_call: TRBV3-1/TRBV3-2
cdr3_length: 20
d_call: TRBD2
cdr3_aa: CASSYISGLAGQTSTDTQYF
cdr3_nt: TGTGCCAGCAGTTACATATCTGGACTAGCGGGGCAAACTAGCACAGATACGCAGTATTTT

clone_size: .
j_call: TRBJ2-2
v_call: TRBV5-1
cdr3_length: 14
d_call: .
cdr3_aa: CASSLDQRAGELFF
cdr3_nt: TGCGCCAGCAGCTTGGATCAGCGGGCCGGGGAGCTGTTTTTT

clone_size: .
j_call: TRBJ1-6
v_call: TRBV7-2
cdr3_length: 15
d_call: TRBD1
cdr3_aa: CASSLGQGRGSPLHF
cdr3_nt: TGTGCCAGCAGCTTAGGACAGGGAAGAGGGTCACCCCTCCACTTT